The next 8 T cell receptor beta chains were all read from a single sample in a study of T-cell reconstitution after alpha-beta-depleted transplantation in children. Library preparation (for TCRbeta) was performed with unique molecular identifiers. TCRdb called the PCR reads again in MiXCR, with one record for every CDR3 protein. This sample has 500,000 to 750,000 distinct CDR3 sequences, with 10% to 15% found just once. The material sequenced was PBMCs, mostly from graft donor cells, taken 360 days after TCRalphabeta/CD19-depleted stem cell transplant. The receptors stem from a male patient younger than 18 who had a stem cell transplant for acute myeloid leukemia, so the T cells may come from the graft donor.

This chain links TRBV28 with TRBJ2-7; D not resolved. The V end was cut by 5 bases, the J end by 5 bases, with 7 bases between. CDR1 is MDHEN, CDR2 SYDVKM, per germline. The CDR3 length is 11 residues. In DNA form, the CDR3 reads TGTGCCAGCAGTGCCTTGAACGAGCAGTACTTC. This encodes CASSALNEQYF.

The rearrangement links TRBV7-9 to TRBJ2-1, with D uncertain. CDR1 is SEHNR, CDR2 FQNEAQ, per germline (reference sequence). Trimming took off 1 base at V and 13 bases at J, with 20 bases between the two ends. This CDR3 region has 15 residues. In DNA, the CDR3 is TGTGCCAGCAGCTTAGTTACGGGTCCGGCCCCTTCCCAGTTCTTC. It yields the protein CASSLVTGPAPSQFF.

This clonotype turned up a few times. This rearrangement joins TRBV6-2 or TRBV6-3 to TRBJ2-1, with D uncertain. The CDR3 contains 13 residues. The germline V and J ends were trimmed by 7 bases and 7 bases, with 14 bases remaining between them. Germline lookup yields CDR1 MNHEY and CDR2 SVGEGT. CDR3 sequence (DNA): TGTGCCAGCACCCAAACCCTTACTAATGAGCAGTTCTTC. Translating it yields CASTQTLTNEQFF.

The rearrangement uses TRBV4-2 and TRBJ2-1, with 7 bases identical to TRBD2. The germline V gene encodes CDR1 LGHNA and CDR2 YNFKEQ. The CDR3 totals 14 residues. J gave up 7 bases and V 5 bases, and 8 bases lay outside the gene matches. The CDR3, as DNA: TGTGCCAGCAGCGGGGGGGAGAGCGGGAATGAGCAGTTCTTC. It codes for CASSGGESGNEQFF.

This clonotype was seen repeatedly, ten times or more. This rearrangement joins TRBV7-2 to TRBJ2-2; TRBD1 matches at 7 bases. J gave up 1 base and V 1 base, and 6 bases lay outside the gene matches. The germline V gene has CDR1 SGHTA and CDR2 FQGNSA. The CDR3 runs 17 residues. CDR3 loop: CASSLVRGTLNTGELFF. CDR3 bases: TGTGCCAGCAGCTTAGTCAGGGGGACACTGAACACCGGGGAGCTGTTTTTT.

This clonotype turned up a few times. This chain uses TRBV28 with TRBJ2-7, with 10 bases identical to TRBD2. V shed 6 bases, J shed 0 bases, and the junction held 14 bases outside the gene matches. CDR3 length: 18 amino acids. Germline V gene data show CDR1 as MDHEN and CDR2 as SYDVKM. In DNA form, the CDR3 reads TGTGCCAGCAGGCCACCGGGACTAGCGCCTTACTACTCCTACGAGCAGTACTTC. Its translation: CASRPPGLAPYYSYEQYF.

This clonotype was counted between two and nine times. The V and J genes are TRBV5-1 and TRBJ2-3; unclear D gene. V was shortened by 1 base and J by 0 bases, with 9 bases between the two germline ends. CDR1 and CDR2 (germline): SGHRS, YFSETQ. This CDR3 has 15 amino acids. CDR3 sequence: CASSLLSASTDTQYF. In DNA form, the CDR3 reads TGCGCCAGCAGCTTGCTCAGCGCTAGCACAGATACGCAGTATTTT.

The CDR3 spells CASSLLSRLNTGELFF. For the CDR3, the DNA is TGTGCCAGCAGCTTGTTGAGCCGCCTGAACACCGGGGAGCTGTTTTTT. V and J are TRBV7-9 and TRBJ2-2; no clear D. This CDR3 has 16 amino acids. From germline, CDR1 is SEHNR and CDR2 FQNEAQ (reference sequence). With 3 bases removed from V and 1 base from J, the gap between germline ends came to 12 bases.